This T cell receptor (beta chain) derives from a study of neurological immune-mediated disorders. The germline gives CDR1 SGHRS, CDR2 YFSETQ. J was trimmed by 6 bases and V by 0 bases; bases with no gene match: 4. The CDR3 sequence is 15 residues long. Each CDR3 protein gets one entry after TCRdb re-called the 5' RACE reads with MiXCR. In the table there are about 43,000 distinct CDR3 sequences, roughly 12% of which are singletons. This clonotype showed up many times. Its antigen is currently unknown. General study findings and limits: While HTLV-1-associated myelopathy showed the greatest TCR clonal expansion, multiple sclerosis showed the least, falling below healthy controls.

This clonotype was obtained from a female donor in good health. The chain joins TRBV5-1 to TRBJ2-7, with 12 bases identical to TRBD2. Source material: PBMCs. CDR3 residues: CASSLVTSGSGEQYF. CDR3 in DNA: TGCGCCAGCAGCTTGGTGACTAGCGGGAGTGGCGAGCAGTACTTC.